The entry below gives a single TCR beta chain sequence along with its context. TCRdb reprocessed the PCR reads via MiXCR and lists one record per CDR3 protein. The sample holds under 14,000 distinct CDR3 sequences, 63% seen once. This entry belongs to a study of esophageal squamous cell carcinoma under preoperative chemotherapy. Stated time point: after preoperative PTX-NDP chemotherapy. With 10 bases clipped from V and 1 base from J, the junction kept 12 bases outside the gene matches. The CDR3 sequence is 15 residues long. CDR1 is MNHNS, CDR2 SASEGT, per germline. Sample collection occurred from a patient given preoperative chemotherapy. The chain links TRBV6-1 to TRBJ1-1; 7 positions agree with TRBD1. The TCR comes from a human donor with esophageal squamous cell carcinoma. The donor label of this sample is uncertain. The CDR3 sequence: CATRPRGQKNTEAFF. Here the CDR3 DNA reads TGTGCCACCAGACCACGGGGACAGAAGAACACTGAAGCTTTCTTT.